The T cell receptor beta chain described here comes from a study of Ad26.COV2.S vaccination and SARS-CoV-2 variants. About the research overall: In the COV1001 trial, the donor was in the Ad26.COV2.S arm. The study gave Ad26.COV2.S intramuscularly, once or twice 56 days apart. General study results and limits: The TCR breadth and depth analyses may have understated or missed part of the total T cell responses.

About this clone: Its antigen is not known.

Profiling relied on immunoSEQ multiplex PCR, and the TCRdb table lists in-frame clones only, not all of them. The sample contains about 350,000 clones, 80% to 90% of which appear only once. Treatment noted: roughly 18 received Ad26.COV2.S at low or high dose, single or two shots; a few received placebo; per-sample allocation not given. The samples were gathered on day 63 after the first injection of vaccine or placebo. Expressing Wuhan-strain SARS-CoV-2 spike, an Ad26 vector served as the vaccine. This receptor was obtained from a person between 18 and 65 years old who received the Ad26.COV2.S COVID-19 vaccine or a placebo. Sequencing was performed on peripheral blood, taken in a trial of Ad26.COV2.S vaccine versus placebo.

The CDR3 protein is CASSGGRSSYNEQFF. For the CDR3, the DNA is TGTGCCAGCAGCGGAGGGAGGTCCTCCTACAATGAGCAGTTCTTC. The chain couples TRBV9 to TRBJ2-1, with D possibly TRBD2 on 6 matching bases. Per germline, CDR1 SGDLS and CDR2 YYNGEE. This CDR3 is 15 amino acids long. Trimming took 3 bases from V and 0 from J, leaving 10 bases between them.